Listed below are T cell receptor beta chains from one sample, sequenced in a study of T cell responses to AZD1222 COVID-19 vaccine. Repertoires were generated with immunoSEQ multiplex PCR, while TCRdb's copy carries only in-frame clones and drops some. The sample consists of over 95,000 clones, roughly nine tenths of them appearing once. The source material was peripheral blood, sampled 28 days after the second AZD1222 dose. The receptors derive from an adult who received the AZD1222 COVID-19 vaccine. Each CDR3 is given with its conserved first and last residue. A D gene is named only where the DNA matches it firmly. Rows give clone size only sometimes, using once, few, many, or a class for an expanded clone.

clone_size,j_call,v_call,d_call,cdr3_nt,cdr3_aa
-,TRBJ2-7,TRBV6-4,TRBD2,TGTGCCAGCAGTGAAGTGAGCGGGGGTGCCTACGAGCAGTACTTC,CASSEVSGGAYEQYF
-,TRBJ1-3,TRBV24-1,-,TGTGCCACAGGCTCTGGAAACACCATATATTTT,CATGSGNTIYF
once,TRBJ2-1,TRBV7-8,TRBD2,TGTGCCAGCAGCTTAGTGGCGGGAGGAGTATCCAATGAGCAGTTCTTC,CASSLVAGGVSNEQFF
-,TRBJ2-7,TRBV6-5,TRBD2,TGTGCCAGCAGGACGGGGGGCGAGCAGTACTTC,CASRTGGEQYF
-,TRBJ1-5,TRBV2,TRBD1,TGTGCCAGCAGTGAAGCGTCAGGGGGAGGTAATCAGCCCCAGCATTTT,CASSEASGGGNQPQHF
-,TRBJ2-3,TRBV2,-,TGTGCCAGCAGTGAAGTACTTTCCACAGATACGCAGTATTTT,CASSEVLSTDTQYF
-,TRBJ2-4,TRBV7-9,-,TGTGCCAGCAGCTTAGCGAGGGCAGGGCAGTCCAAAAACATTCAGTACTTC,CASSLARAGQSKNIQYF
-,TRBJ1-5,TRBV6-6,-,TGCGCCAGCAGTTACTCGCAGGTCAATCAGCCCCAGCATTTT,CASSYSQVNQPQHF
-,TRBJ2-1,TRBV18,TRBD2,TGTGCCAGCTCACCCTCACTAGCGGGAGGGACATACAATGAGCAGTTCTTC,CASSPSLAGGTYNEQFF
-,TRBJ1-1,TRBV5-6,TRBD1,TGTGCCAGCAGCAAGCCGGGACAGGGAAAGGGCACTGAAGCTTTCTTT,CASSKPGQGKGTEAFF
-,TRBJ1-6,TRBV7-2,-,TGTGCCAGCAGCTTCGACAGGTTAAGGAATTCACCCCTCCACTTT,CASSFDRLRNSPLHF
few,TRBJ2-3,TRBV7-2,TRBD1,TGTGCCAGCAGCTTAGGACAGGGCCACACAGATACGCAGTATTTT,CASSLGQGHTDTQYF
-,TRBJ1-5,TRBV19,TRBD1,TGTGCCAGTAGTCCGCGGACAGGGTTGGCGAAACCCCAGCATTTT,CASSPRTGLAKPQHF
-,TRBJ1-4,TRBV7-2,-,TGTGCCAGCAGCTTCAGATGGGGGGACACTAATGAAAAACTGTTTTTT,CASSFRWGDTNEKLFF
-,TRBJ2-2,TRBV7-2,-,TGTGCCATAAGGGTTGGCCCGGGCACCGGGGAGCTGTTTTTT,CAIRVGPGTGELFF
-,TRBJ1-4,TRBV28,-,TGTGCCAGCAGTCGAGACAGACTACCTGAAAAACTGTTTTTT,CASSRDRLPEKLFF
-,TRBJ1-1,TRBV27,TRBD1,TGTGCCAGCAGTATGACAGGGGGCGTGAGGAACACTGAAGCTTTCTTT,CASSMTGGVRNTEAFF
-,TRBJ2-1,TRBV2,TRBD2,TGTGCCAGCAGCCCACCCCGGGGGGGAGGAGACAATGAGCAGTTCTTC,CASSPPRGGGDNEQFF
-,TRBJ2-4,TRBV15,TRBD2,TGTGCCACCAGCGGAGGGACCGGACTAGACTCGGGATACATTCAGTACTTC,CATSGGTGLDSGYIQYF
-,TRBJ1-3,TRBV5-1,-,TGCGCCAGCAGCCGGGGCGTTTCTGGAAACACCATATATTTT,CASSRGVSGNTIYF
-,TRBJ1-1,TRBV6-5,-,TGTGCCAGCGGGCCTTTGGACAACACTGAAGCTTTCTTT,CASGPLDNTEAFF
-,TRBJ1-5,TRBV10-2,-,TGCGCCAGCCAGGGGCGACGGGATCAGCCCCAGCATTTT,CASQGRRDQPQHF
-,TRBJ2-6,TRBV2,-,TGTGCCAGCAGTGCTTTAGGGGGTGCGACGGCTGGGGCCAACGTCCTGACTTTC,CASSALGGATAGANVLTF
-,TRBJ2-6,TRBV4-3,-,TGCGCCAGCAGCCAGGATACACAGGGTACTGGGGCCAACGTCCTGACTTTC,CASSQDTQGTGANVLTF
-,TRBJ2-2,TRBV3-1/TRBV3-2,-,TGTGCCAGCAGCCAATCCTACACCGGGGAGCTGTTTTTT,CASSQSYTGELFF
-,TRBJ1-1,TRBV19,-,TGTGCCAGTAGGTCTTCCACCCTTATAGTGAACACTGAAGCTTTCTTT,CASRSSTLIVNTEAFF
-,TRBJ1-5,TRBV4-3,-,TGCGCCAGCAGCCAAGATCTTCAGGGGACCCAGCCCCAGCATTTT,CASSQDLQGTQPQHF
once,TRBJ2-3,TRBV6-2/TRBV6-3,TRBD2,TGTGCCAGCAGTTACCCCCGACTAGCGGGAGAAGGTCGAGATACGCAGTATTTT,CASSYPRLAGEGRDTQYF
few,TRBJ1-2,TRBV28,TRBD1,TGTGCCAGCAGAAACACAGGGGCTCCGAACTATGGCTACACCTTC,CASRNTGAPNYGYTF
-,TRBJ1-5,TRBV9,-,TGTGCCAGCAGCGTATTTGACGTTCCGACCTGGGATCAGCCCCAGCATTTT,CASSVFDVPTWDQPQHF
-,TRBJ2-1,TRBV6-5,TRBD2,TGTGCCAGCAGTTACCCGGGGGTTAGCGGGAGGAATGAGCAGTTCTTC,CASSYPGVSGRNEQFF
-,TRBJ1-1,TRBV6-5,TRBD1,TGTGCCAGCAGTTATTCCCGGACAGGGGACACTGAAGCTTTCTTT,CASSYSRTGDTEAFF
-,TRBJ1-4,TRBV5-1,TRBD1,TGCGCCAGCAGGTCAACCGGGACAGGGGTTCGAGATGGTGAAAAACTGTTTTTT,CASRSTGTGVRDGEKLFF
once,TRBJ1-1,TRBV6-6,-,TGTGCCAGCAGGACCAGTGTGGGGGGCACTGAAGCTTTCTTT,CASRTSVGGTEAFF
few,TRBJ1-1,TRBV7-8,-,TGTGCCAGCAGCTCCGTGGGGGGCGAACAGAGCACTGAAGCTTTCTTT,CASSSVGGEQSTEAFF
-,TRBJ2-3,TRBV4-2,-,TGTGCCAGCAGCCAAGAGGCAGGTATGAGCACAGATACGCAGTATTTT,CASSQEAGMSTDTQYF
-,TRBJ1-2,TRBV7-2,-,TGTGCCAGCAGCTTAGGGACCTCCAACTATGGCTACACCTTC,CASSLGTSNYGYTF
once,TRBJ2-2,TRBV20-1,-,TGCAGTGCTAGTCCCACAGGGATTAACACCGGGGAGCTGTTTTTT,CSASPTGINTGELFF
-,TRBJ2-1,TRBV12-3/TRBV12-4,-,TGTGCCAGCAGCCCTTATGCCCATGAGCAGTTCTTC,CASSPYAHEQFF
-,TRBJ2-6,TRBV3-1/TRBV3-2,TRBD2,TGTGCCAGCAGCCAAGTGCTAGCGGGCCGCTCTGGGGCCAACGTCCTGACTTTC,CASSQVLAGRSGANVLTF
-,TRBJ2-2,TRBV7-9,-,TGTGCCAGCAGCTTAGTGGACGGTTCCTCTCCTACCGGGGAGCTGTTTTTT,CASSLVDGSSPTGELFF
-,TRBJ2-7,TRBV2,-,TGTGCCAGCAGCGGAACCGGGCTACCGGAGTCCAGGAACGAGCAGTACTTC,CASSGTGLPESRNEQYF
-,TRBJ1-5,TRBV28,-,TGTGCCAGCAGCCCTATCTGGCAGCCCCAGCATTTT,CASSPIWQPQHF
-,TRBJ1-1,TRBV7-9,-,TGTGCTACGACGGCAGTAAACACTGAAGCTTTCTTT,CATTAVNTEAFF
-,TRBJ2-5,TRBV2,-,TGTGCCAGCAGTGGACAGGCCGGGGAGACCCAGTACTTC,CASSGQAGETQYF
-,TRBJ2-1,TRBV28,-,TGTGCCAGCAGCCTCGGTGAGATCGAGCAGTTCTTC,CASSLGEIEQFF
-,TRBJ1-1,TRBV28,-,TGTGCCAGCAGTTTAAGAACTGAAGCTTTCTTT,CASSLRTEAFF
-,TRBJ2-3,TRBV9,TRBD2,TGTGCCAGCAGCGTAGGAGCGGGAGTTTCAGATACGCAGTATTTT,CASSVGAGVSDTQYF
-,TRBJ2-6,TRBV5-1,TRBD1,TGCGCCAGCAGCTTCATCCAGGGGGCTGGGGCCAACGTCCTGACTTTC,CASSFIQGAGANVLTF